The rows below give T cell receptor beta chains drawn from one sample of a study of OX40 agonist ivuxolimab in advanced cancers. Profiling relied on immunoSEQ multiplex PCR, and the TCRdb table lists in-frame clones only, not all of them. Counted here are about 79,000 clones, over 80% occurring once; the ten biggest clones make up 0.5% to 0.55%. Material: CD4+ or CD8+ T cells sorted from blood, obtained in a trial of the OX40 agonist ivuxolimab. These receptors originate from an adult with an advanced solid tumor such as melanoma, head and neck, liver or kidney cancer. CDR3s include the opening cysteine and the closing phenylalanine or tryptophan. Fields, in order: D gene, J gene, clone size, V gene, CDR3 protein, CDR3 DNA. The D gene is left open where the match is weak. Clone size is stated in some rows and not others, as once, few, many or a class when expanded.

D: .; J: TRBJ1-2; size: once; V: TRBV18; CDR3: CASSTEQTVMGGYGYTF; DNA: TGTGCCAGCTCGACTGAGCAAACTGTTATGGGGGGCTATGGCTACACCTTC
D: TRBD2; J: TRBJ2-7; size: .; V: TRBV11-1; CDR3: CASSPWTSVSSYEQYF; DNA: TGTGCCAGCAGCCCGTGGACTAGCGTAAGCTCCTACGAGCAGTACTTC
D: .; J: TRBJ1-3; size: .; V: TRBV19; CDR3: CASSIGGAGNTIYF; DNA: TGTGCCAGTAGTATTGGGGGTGCTGGAAACACCATATATTTT
D: TRBD1; J: TRBJ1-1; size: .; V: TRBV6-5; CDR3: CASRGQGAVNAEAFF; DNA: TGTGCCAGCAGGGGACAGGGGGCGGTTAACGCTGAAGCTTTCTTT
D: TRBD1; J: TRBJ2-6; size: .; V: TRBV4-1; CDR3: CASSHLDRELNVLTF; DNA: TGCGCCAGCAGCCACCTCGACAGGGAACTAAACGTCCTGACTTTC
D: .; J: TRBJ1-2; size: few; V: TRBV30; CDR3: CAWSSYGYTF; DNA: TGTGCCTGGAGTAGCTATGGCTACACCTTC
D: .; J: TRBJ2-5; size: .; V: TRBV6-1; CDR3: CASSVSEETQYF; DNA: TGTGCCAGCAGTGTGAGTGAGGAGACCCAGTACTTC
D: TRBD1; J: TRBJ1-5; size: .; V: TRBV7-2; CDR3: CASSSQGALDQPQHF; DNA: TGTGCCAGCAGCTCACAGGGGGCGCTCGATCAGCCCCAGCATTTT
D: .; J: TRBJ2-5; size: .; V: TRBV7-2; CDR3: CASSLVGEETQYF; DNA: TGTGCCAGCAGCTTGGTAGGGGAGGAGACCCAGTACTTC
D: .; J: TRBJ1-5; size: .; V: TRBV6-6; CDR3: CASSLDNQPQHF; DNA: TGTGCCAGCAGTTTGGACAATCAGCCCCAGCATTTT
D: .; J: TRBJ1-5; size: .; V: TRBV19; CDR3: CASSMSEVGQPQHF; DNA: TGTGCCAGTAGTATGTCAGAGGTGGGACAGCCCCAGCATTTT
D: .; J: TRBJ1-2; size: .; V: TRBV6-6; CDR3: CAISGGAYGYTF; DNA: TGTGCCATCTCGGGCGGAGCCTATGGCTACACCTTC
D: TRBD2; J: TRBJ2-3; size: .; V: TRBV19; CDR3: CASSSRGTTDTQYF; DNA: TGTGCCAGTAGTTCGCGGGGGACCACAGATACGCAGTATTTT
D: .; J: TRBJ1-2; size: .; V: TRBV18; CDR3: CASSPPKDGNYGYTF; DNA: TGTGCCAGCTCACCACCGAAAGACGGAAACTATGGCTACACCTTC
D: TRBD2; J: TRBJ2-7; size: .; V: TRBV11-2; CDR3: CASSSTSGRVYEQYF; DNA: TGTGCCAGCAGCTCGACTAGCGGGAGAGTATACGAGCAGTACTTC
D: .; J: TRBJ1-4; size: once; V: TRBV2; CDR3: CASCRGANEKLFF; DNA: TGTGCCAGCTGCAGGGGAGCTAATGAAAAACTGTTTTTT
D: TRBD2; J: TRBJ2-1; size: .; V: TRBV28; CDR3: CASSFLPREGNEQFF; DNA: TGTGCCAGCAGTTTTCTTCCGCGGGAGGGGAATGAGCAGTTCTTC
D: TRBD1; J: TRBJ2-2; size: .; V: TRBV27; CDR3: CASRRGDRDTTGELFF; DNA: TGTGCCAGCAGACGCGGGGACAGGGACACCACCGGGGAGCTGTTTTTT
D: .; J: TRBJ2-6; size: .; V: TRBV7-2; CDR3: CASSLGVGANVLTF; DNA: TGTGCCAGCAGCTTAGGGGTCGGGGCCAACGTCCTGACTTTC
D: TRBD1; J: TRBJ2-7; size: .; V: TRBV27; CDR3: CASSLTGGPYYEQYF; DNA: TGTGCCAGCAGTTTGACAGGGGGCCCCTATTACGAGCAGTACTTC
D: .; J: TRBJ2-7; size: .; V: TRBV5-1; CDR3: CASSPRADTYEQYF; DNA: TGCGCCAGCAGCCCGAGGGCGGATACCTACGAGCAGTACTTC
D: .; J: TRBJ1-6; size: .; V: TRBV5-6; CDR3: CASSHDTGPSFSPLHF; DNA: TGTGCCAGCAGTCACGACACGGGGCCTTCGTTTTCACCCCTCCACTTT
D: .; J: TRBJ2-1; size: .; V: TRBV18; CDR3: CASSNPVGFNEQFF; DNA: TGTGCCAGCTCAAACCCGGTAGGGTTCAATGAGCAGTTCTTC
D: .; J: TRBJ2-1; size: .; V: TRBV20-1; CDR3: CSARWVDEQFF; DNA: TGCAGTGCTAGATGGGTAGATGAGCAGTTCTTC
D: TRBD1; J: TRBJ1-4; size: .; V: TRBV18; CDR3: CASSRGTGATNEKLFF; DNA: TGTGCCAGCTCACGAGGGACAGGGGCAACTAATGAAAAACTGTTTTTT
D: .; J: TRBJ1-2; size: .; V: TRBV19; CDR3: CASSLGTSHGGYGYTF; DNA: TGTGCCAGTAGTCTAGGGACAAGTCATGGGGGCTATGGCTACACCTTC